Here is one T cell receptor beta chain with its context. The antigen is unknown. Looked up from germline, CDR1 is SEHNR and CDR2 is FQNEAQ (reference sequence). This CDR3 has 18 residues. Trimming removed 2 bases from V and 0 bases from J; junction bases left unmatched: 8. The individuals who served as donors were healthy Caucasians living in Russia, aged roughly 6 to 90. The sample originates from a study of blood T cells in healthy people across ages. Overall study: There was about one barcoded beta molecule captured by template switching per two T cells.

Sample-barcoded 5' priming and a J-beta primer mix drove a second PCR of 7 to 11 cycles. Every sample gave at least 2.5 million paired-end reads containing CDR3. TCRdb independently ran MiXCR on the 5' RACE reads; one entry per CDR3 protein. The data hold roughly 700,000 distinct CDR3 sequences, with over 45% observed a single time. Study-level points and caveats: Calculation of diversity from one million T cells yielded estimates considered to be underestimates.

Sequenced input: blood. This sequence joins TRBV7-9 and TRBJ2-7; 12 nucleotides agree with TRBD1. The clonotype comes from a woman between 55 and 75 years old in good health. Written as DNA, the CDR3 is TGTGCCAGCAGCTTACCCGGGACAGGGGGCCGATTCTCCTACGAGCAGTACTTC. Translated, it gives CASSLPGTGGRFSYEQYF.